The 24 T cell receptor beta chains below come from one sample, sequenced in a study of technical replicates of blood from several donors. The data were produced by immunoSEQ multiplex PCR, yet TCRdb's version contains in-frame clones alone and is incomplete. This table holds around 84,000 clones, 95% to 98% found once. What was sequenced was T cells isolated from PBMCs. The source of these receptors is a human donor in good health.

The CDR3 region is CAISESPIPSDSTGELFF. CDR3 coding DNA: TGTGCCATCAGTGAGTCACCTATCCCGTCGGACAGCACCGGGGAGCTGTTTTTT. This rearrangement joins TRBV10-3 to TRBJ2-2, with D maybe TRBD1 (6 bases). CDR1 is ENHRY and CDR2 is SYGVKD in the germline V gene. Trimming left V 0 bases short and J 4 bases short, with 18 bases between. This CDR3 is 18 amino acids long.

The rearrangement uses TRBV27 and TRBJ2-1, with a weak D call TRBD2 (5 bases). The V end was cut by 0 bases, the J end by 9 bases, with 9 bases between. The CDR3 has 13 residues. Germline V CDR1 and CDR2: MNHEY, SMNVEV (reference sequence). This chain's CDR3 is CASSLSVRGEQFF. As DNA, the CDR3 is TGTGCCAGCAGTTTATCGGTCCGGGGTGAGCAGTTCTTC.

The V gene is TRBV6-6, the J gene TRBJ1-1, with TRBD1 matching over 8 bases. CDR1 and CDR2 (germline): MNHNY, SVGAGI (reference sequence). Trimming took 6 bases from V and 3 from J; bases not matched to a gene: 6. The CDR3 totals 14 residues. The CDR3 DNA reads TGTGCCAGCAGGACAACAGGGGGAGACACTGAAGCTTTCTTT. Protein product: CASRTTGGDTEAFF.

This clone appeared a single time. The gene calls are TRBV10-2 and TRBJ2-5; 10 nucleotides match TRBD2. This CDR3 is 14 amino acids long. Unmatched junction bases numbered 4, after V lost 7 bases and J lost 2 bases. CDR1 is WSHSY, CDR2 SAAADI, per germline. Here the CDR3 DNA reads TGCGCCAGCATTAGCGGGAGGACACAAGAGACCCAGTACTTC. Translating it yields CASISGRTQETQYF.

The chain employs TRBV5-4 and TRBJ2-7; TRBD1 matches 11 bases. The germline V gene encodes CDR1 SGHNT and CDR2 YYREEE (reference sequence). The V and J ends lost 0 bases and 2 bases, in that order; junction bases with no gene match: 1. The CDR3 loop spans 15 amino acids. CDR3 in DNA: TGTGCCAGCAGCTTGGGGGGACAGGGGGCCTACGAGCAGTACTTC. Translated: CASSLGGQGAYEQYF.

The gene calls are TRBV10-2 and TRBJ2-7, with D perhaps TRBD1 (5 bases). CDR3 length equals 12 residues. Trimming cost V 10 bases and J 1 base, with 11 bases left between them. The germline gives CDR1 WSHSY, CDR2 SAAADI. CDR3 bases: TGCGCCACCAGGACACCATCCTACGAGCAGTACTTC. It yields the protein CATRTPSYEQYF.

The V call is TRBV6-6, the J call TRBJ1-6; the match to TRBD1 covers 9 bases. Germline-derived CDR1 and CDR2 are MNHNY and SVGAGI (reference sequence). V shed 5 bases, J shed 10 bases, and the junction held 9 bases outside the gene matches. The CDR3 has 15 amino acids. The CDR3 DNA sequence: TGTGCCAGCAGTAAACCGGGACAGGGAAGATCACCCCTCCACTTT. It codes for CASSKPGQGRSPLHF.

The V and J genes are TRBV2 and TRBJ1-2, with 7 bases fitting TRBD1. The V gene's germline CDR1 is SNHLY and CDR2 FYNNEI. V lost 6 bases and J lost 2; bases outside the gene matches: 6. The CDR3 is 14 amino acids. The chain's CDR3 is CASSTGVMNYGYTF. The CDR3 nucleotides read TGTGCCAGCAGCACAGGGGTAATGAACTATGGCTACACCTTC.

The chain is built from TRBV10-2 and TRBJ2-7, with 7 positions matching TRBD2. Germline loops: CDR1 WSHSY, CDR2 SAAADI. This CDR3 is built from 15 residues. V was pared by 3 bases and J by 1 base, with 6 bases of the junction left unmatched. The chain's CDR3 is CASSDPSGRSYEQYF. DNA for the CDR3: TGCGCCAGCAGTGACCCTAGCGGCAGGTCCTACGAGCAGTACTTC.

DNA for the CDR3: TGTGCCACTATATCGGGACAGGGCTCCTACAATGAGCAGTTCTTC. This sequence encodes CATISGQGSYNEQFF. The chain recombines TRBV6-1 with TRBJ2-1, with 9 bases aligning to TRBD1. Germline V gene sequence: CDR1 MNHNS, CDR2 SASEGT. The CDR3 has 15 amino acids. Germline trimming cut 10 bases from V and 0 bases from J; bases unmatched to any gene: 7.

The V call is TRBV9, the J call TRBJ2-1; D is perhaps TRBD1 (5 bases). Germline CDR1 and CDR2: SGDLS and YYNGEE. The CDR3 runs to 14 residues. Trimming stripped 0 bases from V and 3 bases from J, with 7 bases between. This chain's CDR3 is CASSVEGLYNEQFF. Written as DNA, the CDR3 is TGTGCCAGCAGCGTAGAGGGGCTCTACAATGAGCAGTTCTTC.

V is TRBV10-3 and J is TRBJ2-7, with 9 bases that match TRBD1. The ends lost 7 bases at V and 4 bases at J; junction bases unmatched: 8. The CDR3 has 14 residues. The germline V gene encodes CDR1 ENHRY and CDR2 SYGVKD. Written as DNA, the CDR3 is TGTGCCATCACGACGGGACAGGGCGGGTACGAGCAGTACTTC. It is translated as CAITTGQGGYEQYF.

The chain has TRBV28 and TRBJ2-2; TRBD1 is a possible D gene (6 bases). Trimming left V 6 bases short and J 0 bases short, with 11 bases between. Germline lookup yields CDR1 MDHEN and CDR2 SYDVKM. The CDR3 extends over 15 amino acids. The CDR3 reads CASSHGTTNTGELFF. CDR3 DNA: TGTGCCAGCAGCCACGGGACAACGAACACCGGGGAGCTGTTTTTT.

CDR3 region: CASSNDPGQGANEQFF. The CDR3 coding sequence is TGCGCCAGCAGCAACGATCCGGGACAGGGGGCCAATGAGCAGTTCTTC. This sequence joins TRBV5-1 and TRBJ2-1; 12 positions match TRBD1. Trimming took 4 bases from V and 6 from J; bases not matched to a gene: 8. Germline V CDR1 and CDR2: SGHRS, YFSETQ. This CDR3 spans 16 amino acids. Variable domain in full (rest from reference TRBV5-1 and TRBJ2-1): KAGVTQTPRYLIKTRGQQVTLSCSPISGHRSVSWYQQTPGQGLQFLFEYFSETQRNKGNFPGRFSGRQFSNSRSEMNVSTLELGDSALYLCASSNDPGQGANEQFFGPGTRLTVL.

This chain links TRBV11-3 with TRBJ1-6, with a possible D match to TRBD1 (6 bases). V was clipped by 4 bases and J by 9 bases, with 16 bases between them. CDR3 length: 15 amino acids. Germline loops: CDR1 SGHNT, CDR2 YENEEA. CDR3 region: CASSSPTGGGSPLHF. CDR3 in DNA: TGTGCCAGCAGCTCCCCCACGGGGGGCGGTTCACCCCTCCACTTT. Supplemented by reference TRBV11-3 and TRBJ1-6, the full variable domain reads EAGVVQSPRYKIIEKKQPVAFWCNPISGHNTLYWYLQNLGQGPELLIRYENEEAVDDSQLPKDRFSAERLKGVDSTLKIQPAELGDSAVYLCASSSPTGGGSPLHFGNGTRLTVT.

This sequence joins TRBV7-3 and TRBJ1-2; 9 bases align to TRBD1. Germline V gives CDR1 SGHTA, CDR2 FQGTGA. J gave up 8 bases and V 5 bases, and 9 bases lay outside the gene matches. This CDR3 region has 14 residues. DNA of the CDR3: TGTGCCAGCAGCCTGGACAGGGGTTCAGAGGGCTACACCTTC. Its protein product is CASSLDRGSEGYTF.

This clone was observed once. V and J are TRBV27 and TRBJ2-7; TRBD1 might be the D (6 bases). Germline assignment: CDR1 MNHEY and CDR2 SMNVEV (reference sequence). The V end lost 2 bases, the J end lost 7 bases, and 15 bases lay between the germline ends. CDR3 length equals 14 residues. The CDR3 nucleotides are TGTGCCAGCAGTTTACAGGGGTTCCGTCGGGAGCAGTACTTC. It specifies CASSLQGFRREQYF.

The rearrangement joins TRBV9 to TRBJ2-5, with D maybe TRBD1 (5 bases). The CDR3 totals 15 residues. With 4 bases removed from V and 4 bases from J, the gap between germline ends came to 17 bases. The germline V gene has CDR1 SGDLS and CDR2 YYNGEE. This CDR3 is CASSLNTPRGETQYF. As DNA, the CDR3 is TGTGCCAGCAGCCTCAATACCCCTAGGGGAGAGACCCAGTACTTC.

The rearrangement uses TRBV19 and TRBJ2-7; 7 nucleotides match TRBD1. The J segment lost 3 bases and the V segment lost 10 bases, leaving 9 bases of the junction unmatched. CDR1 LNHDA and CDR2 SQIVND come from the germline V gene (reference sequence). This CDR3 has 13 residues. The CDR3 sequence: CATARDSSYEQYF. The CDR3, as DNA: TGTGCCACCGCTCGGGACAGTAGCTACGAGCAGTACTTC.

This chain links TRBV4-1 with TRBJ1-5; 7 bases match TRBD1. J lost 7 bases, V lost 1 base, and 10 bases had no gene match. The CDR3 loop spans 16 amino acids. Germline V lookup: CDR1 MGHRA, CDR2 YSYEKL. The CDR3 region is CASSQGPGQRFQPQHF. CDR3 nucleotide sequence: TGCGCCAGCAGCCAAGGGCCGGGACAGCGCTTCCAGCCCCAGCATTTT.

This clone appeared a single time. The rearrangement joins TRBV25-1 to TRBJ2-5, with 7 bases aligning to TRBD1. V was pared by 8 bases and J by 2 bases, with 17 bases of the junction left unmatched. The CDR3 is made up of 17 amino acids. The germline V gene encodes CDR1 MGHDK and CDR2 SYGVNS. CDR3 in amino acids: CASAHRGRVVMQETQYF. CDR3 DNA: TGTGCCAGCGCTCACAGGGGAAGGGTGGTTATGCAAGAGACCCAGTACTTC.

The genes are TRBV7-9 and TRBJ1-1; TRBD1 matches 7 bases. Germline-derived CDR1 and CDR2 are SEHNR and FQNEAQ (reference sequence). The CDR3 spans 17 residues. V was pared by 5 bases and J by 0 bases, with 12 bases of the junction left unmatched. CDR3 nucleotide sequence: TGTGCCAGCAGCGACCCCCTTCGACAGGGACTGAACACTGAAGCTTTCTTT. Translated, it gives CASSDPLRQGLNTEAFF.

The gene calls are TRBV4-1 and TRBJ1-1; 7 bases match TRBD1. Germline V lookup: CDR1 MGHRA, CDR2 YSYEKL. V lost 4 bases and J lost 4; bases outside the gene matches: 9. The CDR3 covers 15 residues. CDR3 DNA: TGCGCCAGCAGCCTAACGAGACAGGGAGGCACTGAAGCTTTCTTT. It yields the protein CASSLTRQGGTEAFF.

This sequence joins TRBV2 and TRBJ2-3; the D gene is possibly TRBD1 (5 bases). CDR3 length: 12 residues. The V gene lost 7 bases and the J gene lost 2 bases, with 7 bases spanning the gap. In germline, CDR1 is SNHLY, CDR2 FYNNEI. The DNA of the CDR3 is TGTGCCAGCAAGGGGAACACAGATACGCAGTATTTT. Its translation is CASKGNTDTQYF. The entire variable domain, with the rest obtained from reference TRBV2 and TRBJ2-3, is as follows: EPEVTQTPSHQVTQMGQEVILRCVPISNHLYFYWYRQILGQKVEFLVSFYNNEISEKSEIFDDQFSVERPDGSNFTLKIRSTKLEDSAMYFCASKGNTDTQYFGPGTRLTVL.